Listed below are T cell receptor beta chains from one sample, sequenced in a study of cytomegalovirus exposure and HLA in healthy donors. Generated by immunoSEQ multiplex PCR, the TCRdb table keeps only in-frame clones and is missing some. This sample has around 130,000 clones, with approximately 80% found just once. The sequencing sample was made of PBMCs. The receptors shown here come from a woman in her 40s in good health and CMV-seronegative. The CDR3 runs from the conserved cysteine through the conserved F or W. A D gene is named only where the DNA matches it firmly. Size values are once, few and many counts, or a class for expanded clones, and some rows have none.

j_gene | d_gene | abundance | v_gene | CDR3nt | CDR3aa
TRBJ2-2 | . | . | TRBV5-4 | TGTGCCAGCAGGGACTCCACCGGGGAGCTGTTTTTT | CASRDSTGELFF
TRBJ1-1 | . | once | TRBV6-1 | TGTGCCAGCAGTCGGACAGTGGGTGACCCTGAAGCTTTCTTT | CASSRTVGDPEAFF
TRBJ1-2 | . | . | TRBV19 | TGTGCCAGCGCCCCGACGGGGGAAGGCTATGGCTACACCTTC | CASAPTGEGYGYTF
TRBJ2-3 | . | . | TRBV11-2 | TGTGCCAGCAGCTTAGCGCGGAGCACAGATACGCAGTATTTT | CASSLARSTDTQYF
TRBJ2-1 | TRBD2 | . | TRBV10-3 | TGTGCCATCAACCTTAGCGGGGAGCAGTTCTTC | CAINLSGEQFF
TRBJ2-1 | . | once | TRBV19 | TGTGCCAGTAGTATGTCCCGTCCACAGGGTACCTACAATGAGCAGTTCTTC | CASSMSRPQGTYNEQFF
TRBJ2-7 | TRBD1 | . | TRBV25-1 | TGTGCCAGCAGTGGACAGGGGAGGCACGAGCAGTACTTC | CASSGQGRHEQYF
TRBJ2-6 | . | . | TRBV28 | TGTGCCAGCAGTTCAGGGGCGCTGGGTATTGGTGGGGCCAACGTCCTGACTTTC | CASSSGALGIGGANVLTF
TRBJ1-6 | . | . | TRBV6-1 | TGTGCCAGCAGTGATCGCGCTATGGATAATTCACCCCTCCACTTT | CASSDRAMDNSPLHF
TRBJ1-2 | TRBD1 | . | TRBV29-1 | TGCAGCGTTCTACAGGGGAGTTATGGCTACACCTTC | CSVLQGSYGYTF
TRBJ1-2 | . | once | TRBV6-6 | TGTGCCAGCAGTTACTCGTCGGATGGCTACACCTTC | CASSYSSDGYTF
TRBJ1-5 | . | . | TRBV7-8 | TGTGCCAGCAGCTTGAGTACGGCGGGGCCCCAGCATTTT | CASSLSTAGPQHF
TRBJ1-5 | TRBD1 | once | TRBV6-4 | TGTGCCAGACCGGCGGAACAGGGGCATCAGCCCCAGCATTTT | CARPAEQGHQPQHF
TRBJ2-7 | TRBD1 | . | TRBV2 | TGTGCCAGCAGTTGGGACAGGAACTACGAGCAGTACTTC | CASSWDRNYEQYF
TRBJ2-2 | TRBD1 | . | TRBV29-1 | TGCAGCGTTGGGCAGGGGGCTGGGTCCGGGGAGCTGTTTTTT | CSVGQGAGSGELFF
TRBJ2-1 | . | . | TRBV15 | TGTGCCACCAGCGGTGGATCAGGGTACAATGAGCAGTTCTTC | CATSGGSGYNEQFF
TRBJ2-7 | . | . | TRBV28 | TGTGCCAGCAGTTTACGGGGGACAGATCAGTACTTC | CASSLRGTDQYF
TRBJ2-6 | . | . | TRBV28 | TGTGCCAGCAGTTTCCGGTCTGGGGCCAACGTCCTGACTTTC | CASSFRSGANVLTF
TRBJ2-4 | TRBD1 | . | TRBV25-1 | TGTGCCAGCTACGGGACAGGGAACAGTCAGTACTTC | CASYGTGNSQYF
TRBJ2-1 | TRBD2 | . | TRBV5-1 | TGCGCCAGCAGCTTGGGAAGACTAGCGGGACATGACAATGAGCAGTTCTTC | CASSLGRLAGHDNEQFF
TRBJ1-2 | TRBD1 | . | TRBV18 | TGTGCCAGCTCACCACGGGACAGGGGGATAGATGGCTACACCTTC | CASSPRDRGIDGYTF
TRBJ1-6 | TRBD1 | . | TRBV7-6 | TGTGCCAGCAGCCCCAGGGACAGCCTCAATTCACCCCTCCACTTT | CASSPRDSLNSPLHF
TRBJ1-5 | . | . | TRBV19 | TGTGCCAGTAGTATTCCCTCAGGGGTCCTTAGCAATCAGCCCCAGCATTTT | CASSIPSGVLSNQPQHF
TRBJ2-5 | TRBD2 | . | TRBV5-4 | TGTGCCAGCGGGCTAGCGGGGGTCCAAGAGACCCAGTACTTC | CASGLAGVQETQYF
TRBJ2-7 | . | . | TRBV2 | TGTGCCAGCATTCGAGACACTCAGGGCCCCGAGCAGTACTTC | CASIRDTQGPEQYF
TRBJ2-1 | . | . | TRBV19 | TGTGCCAGTAGTATTGGCAGCTACAATGAGCAGTTCTTC | CASSIGSYNEQFF
TRBJ2-7 | TRBD1 | . | TRBV5-6 | TGTGCCAGCAGCTTCACCGGGACAGCCTACGAGCAGTACTTC | CASSFTGTAYEQYF
TRBJ1-1 | . | . | TRBV30 | TGTGCCTGGTCGGACAGTATGAACACTGAAGCTTTCTTT | CAWSDSMNTEAFF
TRBJ1-5 | . | . | TRBV16 | TGTGCCAGCAGCCTGGGCGGGGGCAATCAGCCCCAGCATTTT | CASSLGGGNQPQHF
TRBJ1-1 | TRBD1 | . | TRBV28 | TGTGCCAGCCGGAAAACAGGGGAGATTAAGCCTGAAGCTTTCTTT | CASRKTGEIKPEAFF
TRBJ2-3 | . | . | TRBV7-3 | TGTGCCAGCAGCGAAAACGCGGGGAGCACAGATACGCAGTATTTT | CASSENAGSTDTQYF
TRBJ2-3 | TRBD2 | . | TRBV6-4 | TGTGCCAGCAGTGCTGAGGCGGGAGGGAGCACAGATACGCAGTATTTT | CASSAEAGGSTDTQYF
TRBJ1-4 | . | . | TRBV7-9 | TGTGCCAGCAGCTTAGAACCCCAGGAAGAACTGTTTTTT | CASSLEPQEELFF
TRBJ1-4 | TRBD1 | few | TRBV6-1 | TGTGCCAGCAAACAAGACAGGGATCGCGAAAAACTGTTTTTT | CASKQDRDREKLFF
TRBJ2-1 | . | . | TRBV7-3 | TGTGCCAGCAGCTTAACGCACCAGGGTGAGCAGTTCTTC | CASSLTHQGEQFF
TRBJ1-6 | TRBD1 | . | TRBV2 | TGTGCCAGCAGCCCAAAGGGGGCTGGGAGTTCACCCCTCCACTTT | CASSPKGAGSSPLHF
TRBJ1-2 | . | few | TRBV27 | TGTGCCAGCAGCACCGGGACAACGATGCCTGGCTACACCTTC | CASSTGTTMPGYTF
TRBJ2-3 | . | . | TRBV7-6 | TGTGCCAGCAGCCCAGGCACAGATACGCAGTATTTT | CASSPGTDTQYF
TRBJ2-7 | . | . | TRBV28 | TGTGCCAGCAGTTACACCTCAGGGGCCTACGAGCAGTACTTC | CASSYTSGAYEQYF
TRBJ1-2 | TRBD1 | few | TRBV5-6 | TGTGCCAGCAGTTTGCTTATTGACCGGGACAGGGGGCTTAACTATGGCTACACCTTC | CASSLLIDRDRGLNYGYTF
TRBJ2-1 | . | . | TRBV7-6 | TGTGCCAGCAGCTTAGCGGCGGGTCCCTCCTCCGACAATGAGCAGTTCTTC | CASSLAAGPSSDNEQFF
TRBJ2-1 | TRBD2 | . | TRBV28 | TGTGCCAGCAGTTTTACCTTCGAGCGGGGATACAATGAGCAGTTCTTC | CASSFTFERGYNEQFF
TRBJ2-7 | . | . | TRBV28 | TGTGCCAGCAGACTCAGGGACACCGCCTACGAGCAGTACTTC | CASRLRDTAYEQYF
TRBJ1-4 | . | . | TRBV27 | TGTGCCAGCAGTTTGGCAGGGTGGGATGAAAAACTGTTTTTT | CASSLAGWDEKLFF
TRBJ2-5 | TRBD2 | . | TRBV2 | TGTGCCAGCTTGTTTTCCCCCGGACTAGCGGGGGGCCAAGAGACCCAGTACTTC | CASLFSPGLAGGQETQYF
TRBJ2-3 | . | . | TRBV2 | TGTGCCAGCAGTGAAGCAGGAGGGACCACAGATACGCAGTATTTT | CASSEAGGTTDTQYF
TRBJ1-2 | . | . | TRBV6-5 | TGTGCCAGCAGCCACACGCAGGGGAACTATGGCTACACCTTC | CASSHTQGNYGYTF
TRBJ2-7 | . | . | TRBV7-6 | TGTGCCAGCAGCTTAGGACACATGAACGAGCAGTACTTC | CASSLGHMNEQYF
TRBJ2-6 | TRBD1 | . | TRBV5-1 | TGCGCCAGCAGCTTGGCCTATGTGGGGGACAGGGCAAACTCTGGGGCCAACGGCCTGACTTTC | CASSLAYVGDRANSGANGLTF
TRBJ2-7 | . | . | TRBV7-9 | TGTGCCAGCAGCTGGGGGGACTACGAGCAGTACTTC | CASSWGDYEQYF
TRBJ1-1 | . | . | TRBV14 | TGTGCCAGCAGCCCCGCTGGGGCGAACACTGAAGCTTTCTTT | CASSPAGANTEAFF
TRBJ2-4 | . | . | TRBV9 | TGTGCCAGCAGCGCGGAGGACTTCGCCAAAAACATTCAGTACTTC | CASSAEDFAKNIQYF
TRBJ2-5 | TRBD2 | . | TRBV5-6 | TGTGCCAGCAGCTGGGTAGCGGGAGGGCCAGGGGAGACCCAGTACTTC | CASSWVAGGPGETQYF
TRBJ1-2 | . | . | TRBV29-1 | TGCAGCGTTGAAGGGACAGCCTATGGCTACACCTTC | CSVEGTAYGYTF
TRBJ1-1 | TRBD1 | . | TRBV2 | TGTGCCAGCGTACTAACGGGACAGCCGAACACTGAAGCTTTCTTT | CASVLTGQPNTEAFF
TRBJ1-6 | TRBD1 | . | TRBV7-6 | TGTGCCAGCAGCCCCCGCACGCCGAATAACAGGGGCCAATTTAATTCACCCCTCCACTTT | CASSPRTPNNRGQFNSPLHF
TRBJ1-1 | . | . | TRBV30 | TGTGCCTGGAGTGTACCCCCCGGTGAAGCTTTCTTT | CAWSVPPGEAFF